One T cell receptor (beta chain) is described in this entry. This sample is part of a study of blood T cell repertoires in COVID-19. For the study at large: The United States, Italy and Spain provided the acute and convalescent COVID-19 samples. PBMCs, B-cell-depleted T cells, or T cells provided the cDNA or gDNA that made up the material.

In the original processing: Cell counts per sample came from amplifying reference gene primers. The table came from immunoSEQ multiplex PCR; TCRdb's copy has only in-frame clones and leaves some out. Clone size and the V and J calls come from that table; the DNA yielded D and trimming. The repertoire holds about 68,000 clones, with about 80% as singletons. Germline V gene sequence: CDR1 KGHSH, CDR2 LQKENI. The germline V and J ends were trimmed by 3 bases and 7 bases, with 9 bases remaining between them. This CDR3 is built from 13 residues. The rearrangement uses TRBV18 and TRBJ1-4; no definite D call. The source material was peripheral blood. The receptor's source is a human donor in a cohort sampled during active COVID-19. CDR3 residues: CASSPVIGEKLFF. CDR3 DNA sequence: TGTGCCAGCTCACCTGTGATCGGTGAAAAACTGTTTTTT.